This note documents a single TCR beta chain sequence. The specificity of this receptor is unknown. Base-call qualities are not available, and no considerably larger clone is one nucleotide away. TCRbeta CDR3 regions were amplified from genomic DNA using the immunoSEQ Assay, a bias-controlled multiplex PCR. The paper's processing steps were these. The number of nucleated cells in each sample was estimated by amplification of reference gene primers within the assay. To quantify the absolute abundance of each unique TCRbeta CDR3 rearrangement, sequence reads were collapsed and filtered. For each sample, productive Simpson clonality was calculated as the square root of Simpson's diversity index across productive rearrangements. Imported from immuneACCESS, the table was reduced by TCRdb to in-frame sequences with V and J called. These copies leave out some clones; in studies compared against another copy, an unresolved V gene accounts for under half, and the cause of the remainder is not known. The DNA gave D and trimming, while V, J and clone size come from that table. This sample comprises about 310,000 clones, around 89% of them detected only once. Around 0.93% of the sample lies in the top ten.

The germline V gene gives CDR1 as MNHNS and CDR2 as SASEGT. The CDR3, cysteine through phenylalanine, is 15 amino acids long. Solely the CDR3 DNA is kept, with 45 bases framed from the first base. At the junction V is shortened by 0 bases and J by 1 base, with 10 bases in between. This entry belongs to a study of blood T cell repertoires in COVID-19 (dated by TCRdb to 2019 to 2021). Study-level background: Samples from collaborators originated in the United States, Italy and Spain and spanned both the acute and convalescent phases of COVID-19. A de-identified subject ID, COVID-19 status, age in years and sex were almost always included in the sample metadata. The repertoires were released in a freely available public database intended as a resource for research on the immune response to SARS-CoV-2. The prospective study material was composed of cDNA or gDNA derived from T cells, B-cell-depleted T cells, or PBMCs. The dataset comprised deeply sampled blood TCRbeta repertoires from subjects exposed to, actively infected with, or recovered from COVID-19. Where available, HLA class I and class II types were obtained from metadata supplied by the sample provider rather than from assay-based typing. The samples were drawn from two sources: the first 160 participants of the ongoing ImmuneRACE study, and over 950 subjects contributed by 6 global collaborators. What the authors observed across the whole study: Clinical and demographic metadata were provided uncurated, with the amount varying by source and participant.

One collaborating source in Seattle enrolled patients during active infection and followed them longitudinally through the course of disease. The collaborating institutions used their own protocols to collect whole blood in K2EDTA tubes. For TCRbeta analysis, collaborator samples were shipped as frozen whole blood, as isolated PBMCs, or as DNA extracted from either sample type. In this chain, TRBV6-1 is recombined with TRBJ2-7; too little of a D gene remains to name it. This TCR was recovered from a woman in her forties with COVID-19, enrolled during active disease. Sequences were obtained from peripheral blood. The DNA is as follows: TGTGCCAGCAGTGAAGCGCTGGGCGATTCCTACGAGCAGTACTTC. Its product reads: CASSEALGDSYEQYF.